A single sample is the source of the 26 T cell receptor beta chains below, sequenced in a study of blood T cell repertoires in COVID-19. Only in-frame clones appear in the TCRdb table, and some are missing; sequencing was by immunoSEQ multiplex PCR. The sample carries 210,000 or so clones, 80% to 90% recorded once. The sequenced material came from peripheral blood. All receptors derive from a man aged 45 to 65 with acute or convalescent COVID-19.

This clone was picked up one time. This chain links TRBV12-5 with TRBJ1-1, with a tentative D call TRBD1 (6 bases). The CDR3 runs to 16 residues. V shed 2 bases and J shed 1 base, with 14 bases lying between them. CDR1 LGHNT and CDR2 FRNRAP come from the germline V gene. As DNA, the CDR3 is TGTGCTAGTGGTTTGTACGGTGGCAGGGGGAACACTGAAGCTTTCTTT. It yields the protein CASGLYGGRGNTEAFF.

This clone occurred once. Other DNA sequences within the sample encode an identical CDR3. The chain has TRBV6-5 and TRBJ1-1, with a tentative D call TRBD1 (6 bases). Germline V gene sequence: CDR1 MNHEY, CDR2 SVGAGI. Trimming took off 3 bases at V and 0 bases at J, with 8 bases between the two ends. This CDR3 is 14 amino acids long. In nucleotides, the CDR3 is TGTGCCAGCAGTTATAGGGACATGAACACTGAAGCTTTCTTT. Amino acid sequence: CASSYRDMNTEAFF.

As concerns this clone: One end of the junction is discordant with germline, which a read error may explain. This chain links TRBV23-1 with TRBJ1-4; D gene ambiguous. TRBV23-1 is designated an ORF whose function remains uncertain. The CDR3 sequence is 16 residues long. The CDR3 region has the DNA TGCGCCAGCAGTCAATCGGAGGGAGGGCTTAATGAAAAGCTGTTTTTT. Translation gives CASSQSEGGLNEKLFF.

Only one count was recorded for this clone. The CDR3 coding sequence is TGTGCCAGTAGTATCGGGGACAGGGGAACGGGTCAGCCCCAGCATTTT. It codes for CASSIGDRGTGQPQHF. This sequence joins TRBV19 and TRBJ1-5; 10 nucleotides line up with TRBD1. The ends lost 3 bases at V and 6 bases at J; junction bases unmatched: 8. Germline CDR1 is LNHDA and CDR2 is SQIVND (reference sequence). There are 16 residues in the CDR3.

This clone was detected only once. The V call is TRBV19, the J call TRBJ2-1; 7 bases are a match to TRBD2. The CDR3 spans 16 residues. The trim removed 3 bases at V and 4 bases at J, leaving 9 bases unmatched. Germline values: CDR1 LNHDA, CDR2 SQIVND (reference sequence). The CDR3 bases are TGTGCCAGTAGTATCTGGGCAGCAGCGGGGTACAATGAGCAGTTCTTC. It codes for CASSIWAAAGYNEQFF.

The chain is built from TRBV3-1 (or the pseudogene TRBV3-2) and TRBJ1-2; D is ambiguous. Germline values: CDR1 LGHDT, CDR2 YNNKEL (reference sequence). The CDR3 runs to 16 residues. Between the trimmed V and J ends, which lost 0 bases and 4 bases, there was a span of 15 bases. In DNA, the CDR3 is TGTGCCAGCAGCCAAGAGGAGGGAATGAGTCCCTATGGCTACACCTTC. Protein product: CASSQEEGMSPYGYTF.

This clone occurred once. The gene calls are TRBV7-3 and TRBJ1-2, with 8 bases matching TRBD1. With 4 bases clipped from V and 4 bases from J, the junction kept 11 bases outside the gene matches. The CDR3 has 16 residues. Germline V lookup: CDR1 SGHTA, CDR2 FQGTGA. CDR3 sequence reads: CASSYARQGPFYGYTF. The CDR3 DNA follows: TGTGCCAGCAGCTACGCTCGACAGGGGCCCTTCTATGGCTACACCTTC.

The CDR3 loop reads CSVALAGVETQYF. The CDR3 DNA is TGCAGCGTAGCTCTAGCGGGGGTGGAGACCCAGTACTTC. The chain employs TRBV29-1 and TRBJ2-5; 10 bases agree with TRBD2. V was pared by 6 bases and J by 5 bases, with 6 bases of the junction left unmatched. This CDR3 contains 13 residues. Germline CDR1 is SQVTM and CDR2 is ANQGSEA.

This chain joins TRBV4-2 and TRBJ1-4; 7 nucleotides agree with TRBD1. Germline-derived CDR1 and CDR2 are LGHNA and YNFKEQ. CDR3 length: 15 amino acids. The V segment lost 1 base and the J segment 8 bases; nucleotides outside the gene matches: 7. CDR3 sequence reads: CASSQGRQGWEKLFF. CDR3 sequence (DNA): TGTGCCAGCAGCCAAGGCAGACAGGGATGGGAAAAACTGTTTTTT.

This clone was detected only once. The J gene is TRBJ1-2, the V gene TRBV6-1; 8 nucleotides align to TRBD1. This CDR3 is built from 14 residues. Per the germline V gene, CDR1 is MNHNS and CDR2 is SASEGT. After removal of 2 bases from V and 8 bases from J, the junction contained 7 bases not matched to a gene. The CDR3 DNA follows: TGTGCCAGCAGTGAACAGCAGGGGGCTTACGGCTACACCTTC. Protein product: CASSEQQGAYGYTF.

This clone was detected only once. This rearrangement joins TRBV27 to TRBJ2-7; 7 bases fit TRBD1. The CDR3 length is 16 residues. Per germline, CDR1 MNHEY and CDR2 SMNVEV (reference sequence). Losses at the gene ends were 8 bases for V and 3 bases for J; bases not matched to a gene: 16. This CDR3 reads CASGARGTASNYEQYF. The CDR3 DNA reads as TGTGCCAGCGGTGCTAGGGGGACAGCTTCCAACTACGAGCAGTACTTC.

V is TRBV23-1 and J is TRBJ1-5, with 7 bases lining up with TRBD1. Being an ORF, TRBV23-1 has a function that is uncertain. This CDR3 is 16 amino acids long. Trimming took 0 bases from V and 5 from J; bases not matched to a gene: 7. CDR3 bases: TGCGCCAGCAGTCAATCCCTCCGACAGGGTGATCAGCCCCAGCATTTT. Translating it yields CASSQSLRQGDQPQHF.

The gene calls are TRBV19 and TRBJ1-2; D gene ambiguous. V lost 4 bases to trimming and J lost 8 bases, with 17 bases between them. Germline V gives CDR1 LNHDA, CDR2 SQIVND (reference sequence). The CDR3 has 14 residues. The CDR3 nucleotides are TGTGCCAGTAGTACCTCTCTCCTGCCGGGGGGCTACACCTTC. The encoded protein is CASSTSLLPGGYTF.

The chain links TRBV5-4 to TRBJ2-7; D may be TRBD1 (7 bases). This CDR3 has 15 residues. Trimming pared 1 base from V and 1 base from J, leaving 12 bases between. Germline lookup yields CDR1 SGHNT and CDR2 YYREEE (reference sequence). CDR3 sequence: CASSLMEGASYEQYF. The DNA for the CDR3 is TGTGCCAGCAGCTTGATGGAGGGGGCATCCTACGAGCAGTACTTC. Looking up the rest from reference TRBV5-4 and TRBJ2-7 gives the full variable domain: ETGVTQSPTHLIKTRGQQVTLRCSSQSGHNTVSWYQQALGQGPQFIFQYYREEENGRGNFPPRFSGLQFPNYSSELNVNALELDDSALYLCASSLMEGASYEQYFGPGTRLTVT.

This chain uses TRBV5-1 with TRBJ1-1, with D maybe TRBD1 (5 bases). Germline V gene data show CDR1 as SGHRS and CDR2 as YFSETQ. V was pared by 1 base and J by 0 bases, with 10 bases between. The CDR3 spans 15 residues. CDR3 sequence reads: CASSLRSGMNTEAFF. The CDR3 bases are TGCGCCAGCAGCTTGAGGTCAGGGATGAACACTGAAGCTTTCTTT.

V gene TRBV6-5 combines with J gene TRBJ1-6; maybe TRBD1 (6 bases). Trimming removed 6 bases from V and 8 bases from J, with 14 bases in between. This CDR3 has 14 residues. CDR1 is MNHEY, CDR2 SVGAGI, per germline. The CDR3 DNA sequence: TGTGCCAGCAGGGGAGGGGGATGGGATTCACCCCTCCACTTT. Protein sequence: CASRGGGWDSPLHF.

The J gene is TRBJ2-7, the V gene TRBV5-1; 9 positions match TRBD2. The V gene end was trimmed by 1 base and the J gene end by 2 bases; junction bases not matched to a gene: 7. CDR3 size: 16 residues. Germline assignment: CDR1 SGHRS and CDR2 YFSETQ. CDR3 protein: CASSLRLAGTTYEQYF. The CDR3 DNA reads as TGCGCCAGCAGCTTGAGGCTAGCGGGGACCACCTACGAGCAGTACTTC. The entire variable domain, with the rest obtained from reference TRBV5-1 and TRBJ2-7, is as follows: KAGVTQTPRYLIKTRGQQVTLSCSPISGHRSVSWYQQTPGQGLQFLFEYFSETQRNKGNFPGRFSGRQFSNSRSEMNVSTLELGDSALYLCASSLRLAGTTYEQYFGPGTRLTVT.

Remarks on this clone: Its ends do not fully match the called genes, so a read error is possible. This chain connects TRBV7-6 to TRBJ2-7; 8 nucleotides align to TRBD1. CDR3 length: 13 amino acids. Germline CDR1 SGHVS, CDR2 FNYEAQ. The CDR3, as DNA: TGTGCCAGCAGCTTACGGGAGACAGGGGAATTTTGCTTC. Translated, it gives CASSLRETGEFCF.

The rearrangement uses TRBV10-3 and TRBJ1-1, with TRBD1 identical over 7 bases. Looked up from germline, CDR1 is ENHRY and CDR2 is SYGVKD. The CDR3 is 14 amino acids. With V trimmed by 6 bases and J by 1 base, 5 bases remained unmatched. The CDR3 sequence is CAISRQGQNTEAFF. The CDR3 DNA reads as TGTGCCATCAGCAGACAGGGCCAGAACACTGAAGCTTTCTTT.

The CDR3 DNA is TGTGCCAGCAGCTTAGTTAGAGACAGGGCAGGGGAGCAGTACTTC. Translation gives CASSLVRDRAGEQYF. The chain is built from TRBV7-6 and TRBJ2-7; the match to TRBD1 covers 7 bases. In germline, CDR1 is SGHVS, CDR2 FNYEAQ. The V segment lost 1 base and the J segment 7 bases; nucleotides outside the gene matches: 10. The CDR3 contains 15 residues.

There are a few counts of this clone. This chain uses TRBV3-1 (or the pseudogene TRBV3-2) with TRBJ1-1, with D possibly matching TRBD1 (6 bases). Germline lookup yields CDR1 LGHDT and CDR2 YNNKEL (reference sequence). Deletions cut 4 bases from V and 6 bases from J, with 18 bases between. This CDR3 region has 15 residues. CDR3 DNA: TGTGCCAGCAGCCGGACCTCATGGGGGCACGCTGAAGCTTTCTTT. This gives the protein CASSRTSWGHAEAFF.

The V call is TRBV6-5, the J call TRBJ2-2, with TRBD1 matching 7 bases. Germline V CDR1 and CDR2: MNHEY, SVGAGI. CDR3 size: 15 residues. J gave up 6 bases and V 0 bases, and 4 bases lay outside the gene matches. Here the CDR3 DNA reads TGTGCCAGCAGTTACTCGACAGGGAGACCCGGGGAGCTGTTTTTT. Encoded protein: CASSYSTGRPGELFF.

This chain joins TRBV5-1 and TRBJ2-5; D not resolved. Trimming removed 3 bases from V and 3 bases from J, with 12 bases in between. CDR3 length: 14 amino acids. Germline CDR1 is SGHRS and CDR2 is YFSETQ. The CDR3: CASSWNGLEETQYF. For the CDR3, the DNA is TGCGCCAGCAGCTGGAACGGGTTGGAAGAGACCCAGTACTTC.

The V and J genes are TRBV15 and TRBJ1-6; 10 nucleotides agree with TRBD1. The trim removed 4 bases at V and 4 bases at J, leaving 10 bases unmatched. The CDR3 is made up of 18 amino acids. Per the germline V gene, CDR1 is LNHNV and CDR2 is YYDKDF (reference sequence). CDR3 nucleotide sequence: TGTGCCACCAGCACGTCCCGGGACAGGGGCGCGTATAATTCACCCCTCCACTTT. As protein: CATSTSRDRGAYNSPLHF.

This chain links TRBV18 with TRBJ1-2, with TRBD1 matching over 10 bases. V gave up 5 bases and J gave up 4 bases; unmatched junction bases: 4. This CDR3 has 14 residues. CDR1 is KGHSH, CDR2 LQKENI, per germline. CDR3 residues: CASSSGQGTYGYTF. CDR3 in DNA: TGTGCCAGCTCATCGGGACAGGGGACCTATGGCTACACCTTC.

The chain combines TRBV5-1 with TRBJ2-7; TRBD1 matches at 9 bases. V gave up 5 bases and J gave up 2 bases; unmatched junction bases: 8. Germline CDR1 SGHRS, CDR2 YFSETQ. The length of the CDR3 is 15 residues. The CDR3 here is CASSSQTGGPYEQYF. CDR3 nucleotide sequence: TGCGCCAGCAGTTCCCAGACAGGGGGACCCTACGAGCAGTACTTC.